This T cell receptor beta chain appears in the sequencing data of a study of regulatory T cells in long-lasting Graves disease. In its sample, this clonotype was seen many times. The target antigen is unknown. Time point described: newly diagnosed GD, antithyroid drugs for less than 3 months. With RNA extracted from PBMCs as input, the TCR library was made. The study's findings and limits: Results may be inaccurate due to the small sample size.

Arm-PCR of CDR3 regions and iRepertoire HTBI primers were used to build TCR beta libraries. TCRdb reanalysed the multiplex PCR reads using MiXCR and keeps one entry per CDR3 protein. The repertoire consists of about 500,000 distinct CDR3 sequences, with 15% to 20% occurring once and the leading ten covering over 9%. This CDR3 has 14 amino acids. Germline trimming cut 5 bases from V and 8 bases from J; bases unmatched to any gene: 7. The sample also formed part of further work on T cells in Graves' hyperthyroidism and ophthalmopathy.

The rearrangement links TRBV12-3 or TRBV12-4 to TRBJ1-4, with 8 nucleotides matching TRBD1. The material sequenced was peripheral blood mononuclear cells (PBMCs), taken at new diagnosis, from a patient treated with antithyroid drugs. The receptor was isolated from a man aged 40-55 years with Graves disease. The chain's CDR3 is CASSPPGQDEKLFF. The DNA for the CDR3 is TGTGCCAGCAGTCCCCCGGGACAGGACGAAAAACTGTTTTTT.